The 15 T cell receptor beta chains presented below share a single source sample, sequenced in a study of blood T cell repertoires in COVID-19. Clones were sequenced by immunoSEQ multiplex PCR, and TCRdb holds only the in-frame ones, with some missing. The sample carries about 50,000 clones, about 85% recorded once. Material for sequencing was peripheral blood. All receptors derive from a man between 60 and 75 years old with acute or convalescent COVID-19.

This chain connects TRBV6-5 to TRBJ1-1; D unclear. The ends were cut back, 6 bases at V and 5 bases at J, with 16 bases in the middle. This CDR3 region has 14 residues. Germline V gene lookup returns CDR1 MNHEY and CDR2 SVGAGI. CDR3 coding DNA: TGTGCCAGCAGCCTCGTCTTCCGGGTTACTGAAGCTTTCTTT. Its protein is CASSLVFRVTEAFF.

This clone was found a few times. The gene calls are TRBV28 and TRBJ2-7; TRBD1 might be the D (6 bases). The CDR3 has 15 amino acids. Trimming removed 8 bases at V and 0 bases at J, with 17 bases between. Looked up from germline, CDR1 is MDHEN and CDR2 is SYDVKM. CDR3 in DNA: TGTGCCAGCTCCCAGGTAGGGGGTAGCTCCTACGAGCAGTACTTC. Its translation: CASSQVGGSSYEQYF.

This clone was seen just once. The J gene is TRBJ1-2, the V gene TRBV5-1; D remains ambiguous. The V gene lost 2 bases and the J gene lost 3 bases, with 8 bases spanning the gap. The CDR3 loop spans 13 amino acids. CDR1 is SGHRS, CDR2 YFSETQ, per germline. CDR3 in amino acids: CASSFRGDYGYTF. The CDR3 DNA follows: TGCGCCAGCAGCTTTCGGGGTGACTATGGCTACACCTTC.

The chain couples TRBV5-1 to TRBJ2-1; 9 nucleotides agree with TRBD1. CDR1 and CDR2 (germline): SGHRS, YFSETQ. The CDR3 runs 14 residues. V shed 3 bases, J shed 7 bases, and the junction held 5 bases outside the gene matches. CDR3 in DNA: TGCGCCAGCAGCTCACAGGGGGCTGGGAATGAGCAGTTCTTC. Translating it yields CASSSQGAGNEQFF. Using reference TRBV5-1 and TRBJ2-1 for the parts outside the CDR3, the full variable domain is KAGVTQTPRYLIKTRGQQVTLSCSPISGHRSVSWYQQTPGQGLQFLFEYFSETQRNKGNFPGRFSGRQFSNSRSEMNVSTLELGDSALYLCASSSQGAGNEQFFGPGTRLTVL.

The chain is built from TRBV5-8 and TRBJ2-7; 13 bases are a match to TRBD2. Germline lookup yields CDR1 SGHTS and CDR2 YDEGEE. There are 17 residues in the CDR3. The V gene end was trimmed by 4 bases and the J gene end by 0 bases; junction bases not matched to a gene: 7. CDR3 amino acids: CASSPTSGRASSYEQYF. The CDR3 DNA follows: TGTGCCAGCAGCCCAACTAGCGGGAGGGCCAGCTCCTACGAGCAGTACTTC.

This clone was found once. The chain employs TRBV2 and TRBJ2-7; maybe TRBD2 (5 bases). Trimming took 8 bases from V and 3 from J, leaving 17 bases between them. This CDR3 is 14 amino acids long. CDR1 and CDR2 from the germline V gene are SNHLY and FYNNEI. The CDR3 nucleotides read TGTGCCAGCGCCAAAAGTGGAGGACGCTACGAGCAGTACTTC. Translation gives CASAKSGGRYEQYF.

This clone has only one observation. This chain joins TRBV28 and TRBJ1-1; D not certain. V was pared by 3 bases and J by 5 bases, with 13 bases between. CDR1 and CDR2 (germline): MDHEN, SYDVKM. This CDR3 comprises 14 residues. Here the CDR3 reads CASSFGGSKTEAFF. The CDR3, as DNA: TGTGCCAGCAGTTTTGGCGGTTCGAAGACTGAAGCTTTCTTT.

The chain carries TRBV6-2 or TRBV6-3 and TRBJ1-1; perhaps TRBD1 as D (6 bases). The germline V gene encodes CDR1 MNHEY and CDR2 SVGEGT. The CDR3 has 14 residues. Trimming stripped 2 bases from V and 5 bases from J, with 12 bases between. CDR3 nucleotides: TGTGCCAGCAGTTACGTACAGGGTCGAACTGAAGCTTTCTTT. Protein product: CASSYVQGRTEAFF.

The count of this clone is one. This rearrangement joins TRBV29-1 to TRBJ2-7, with D possibly matching TRBD1 (5 bases). With 4 bases removed from V and 4 bases from J, the gap between germline ends came to 11 bases. Germline lookup yields CDR1 SQVTM and CDR2 ANQGSEA. This CDR3 comprises 12 residues. The CDR3 protein is CSVVDSGYEQYF. CDR3 nucleotide sequence: TGCAGCGTTGTTGACAGTGGTTACGAGCAGTACTTC.

The chain uses TRBV7-3 and TRBJ2-1; TRBD2 matches at 9 bases. This CDR3 region has 20 residues. Trimming at V came to 5 bases and at J to 7 bases, leaving 24 bases not matched to a gene. Germline-derived CDR1 and CDR2 are SGHTA and FQGTGA. CDR3: CASSQNQTTSGPWGPNEQFF. The DNA for the CDR3 is TGTGCCAGCAGCCAAAACCAAACGACTAGCGGCCCCTGGGGCCCAAATGAGCAGTTCTTC.

This chain uses TRBV4-2 with TRBJ1-6, with D maybe TRBD1 (5 bases). CDR1 is LGHNA and CDR2 is YNFKEQ in the germline V gene. V was shortened by 0 bases and J by 5 bases, with 8 bases between the two germline ends. There are 15 residues in the CDR3. CDR3 loop: CASSQDAGDNSPLHF. CDR3 in DNA: TGTGCCAGCAGCCAAGACGCGGGGGATAATTCACCCCTCCACTTT.

The chain is built from TRBV2 and TRBJ2-3; 8 bases are shared with TRBD2. V lost 7 bases, J lost 1 base, and 16 bases stayed unmatched. The CDR3 contains 18 residues. Germline V lookup: CDR1 SNHLY, CDR2 FYNNEI. The DNA of the CDR3 is TGTGCCAGCACCCTAGAGGGGCCAGCGGGAGCCGGCACAGATACGCAGTATTTT. Translating it yields CASTLEGPAGAGTDTQYF. The full variable domain, in which reference TRBV2 and TRBJ2-3 provide the parts outside the CDR3, is EPEVTQTPSHQVTQMGQEVILRCVPISNHLYFYWYRQILGQKVEFLVSFYNNEISEKSEIFDDQFSVERPDGSNFTLKIRSTKLEDSAMYFCASTLEGPAGAGTDTQYFGPGTRLTVL.

The chain has TRBV28 and TRBJ1-1; D is ambiguous. This CDR3 has 13 amino acids. Trimming pared 7 bases from V and 9 bases from J, leaving 18 bases between. Germline lookup yields CDR1 MDHEN and CDR2 SYDVKM. CDR3 sequence reads: CASTPESLLKAFF. Here the CDR3 DNA reads TGTGCCAGCACCCCCGAGTCACTTCTCAAAGCTTTCTTT.

CDR3 DNA: TGTGCCAGCAGCTCCGGGACTGGACGGAATCAGCCCCAGCATTTT. Its translation is CASSSGTGRNQPQHF. The chain uses TRBV7-9 and TRBJ1-5; possibly TRBD1 for D (5 bases). The CDR3 loop spans 15 amino acids. The V and J ends lost 4 bases and 4 bases respectively, with 14 bases between them. Germline CDR1 reads SEHNR; CDR2 reads FQNEAQ (reference sequence). The full variable domain, in which reference TRBV7-9 and TRBJ1-5 provide the parts outside the CDR3, is DTGVSQNPRHKITKRGQNVTFRCDPISEHNRLYWYRQTLGQGPEFLTYFQNEAQLEKSRLLSDRFSAERPKGSFSTLEIQRTEQGDSAMYLCASSSGTGRNQPQHFGDGTRLSIL.

This chain links TRBV7-9 with TRBJ1-2; D not certain. V gave up 1 base and J gave up 5 bases, with 14 bases separating them. The V gene's germline CDR1 is SEHNR and CDR2 FQNEAQ (reference sequence). The CDR3 consists of 15 residues. DNA of the CDR3: TGTGCCAGCAGCTTAGGGGCAGGCCTTGGTTATGGCTACACCTTC. Its protein product is CASSLGAGLGYGYTF.